Listed here are 30 T cell receptor beta chains from one sample, sequenced in a study of technical replicates of blood from several donors. Clones were read by immunoSEQ multiplex PCR, and TCRdb kept only the in-frame ones, dropping some. The sample has 78,000 or so clones, about 88% seen once; the top ten hold 0.35% to 0.5%. The sample comprised T cells isolated from PBMCs. Source of these receptors: a human donor in good health.

This chain joins TRBV19 and TRBJ1-2, with 7 bases fitting TRBD1. There are 15 residues in the CDR3. Germline V gives CDR1 LNHDA, CDR2 SQIVND (reference sequence). Losses at the gene ends were 4 bases for V and 4 bases for J; bases not matched to a gene: 9. CDR3 amino acids: CASSRDRDGRYGYTF. The CDR3 nucleotides are TGTGCCAGTAGTAGAGACAGGGATGGGCGCTATGGCTACACCTTC.

CDR3 protein: CASSKGQINEKLFF. Here the CDR3 DNA reads TGTGCCAGTAGTAAGGGACAGATTAATGAAAAACTGTTTTTT. The J gene is TRBJ1-4, the V gene TRBV19; 7 bases are a match to TRBD1. The V and J ends lost 4 bases and 4 bases, in that order; junction bases with no gene match: 3. Germline values: CDR1 LNHDA, CDR2 SQIVND (reference sequence). This CDR3 has 14 residues.

This sequence joins TRBV7-2 and TRBJ2-1; 8 positions agree with TRBD2. CDR3 length: 14 residues. The germline V gene has CDR1 SGHTA and CDR2 FQGNSA. V shed 1 base, J shed 13 bases, and the junction held 9 bases outside the gene matches. Here the CDR3 reads CASSLGRAGERQFF. Written as DNA, the CDR3 is TGTGCCAGCAGCTTAGGGAGAGCGGGAGAGAGACAGTTCTTC.

The chain has TRBV28 and TRBJ2-4, with D maybe TRBD1 (5 bases). Germline V gives CDR1 MDHEN, CDR2 SYDVKM. The CDR3 totals 13 residues. V lost 3 bases and J 8 bases, leaving 11 bases between the germline ends. The CDR3 sequence: CASSFNMGHIQYF. CDR3 in DNA: TGTGCCAGCAGTTTTAACATGGGGCACATTCAGTACTTC.

In nucleotides, the CDR3 is TGCAGCGTGATCAATCAGGGGAACACTGAAGCTTTCTTT. Encoded protein: CSVINQGNTEAFF. The rearrangement uses TRBV29-1 and TRBJ1-1, with D possibly being TRBD1 (5 bases). Germline-derived CDR1 and CDR2 are SQVTM and ANQGSEA. The CDR3 length is 13 residues. V gave up 6 bases and J gave up 1 base, with 12 bases separating them.

The chain couples TRBV6-1 to TRBJ2-1, with 7 bases identical to TRBD2. This CDR3 is built from 14 residues. Germline CDR1 is MNHNS and CDR2 is SASEGT. V shed 6 bases and J 7 bases; nucleotides not matched to a gene: 9. The CDR3 nucleotides are TGTGCCAGCAGGACGAGCGGGACCATTAATGAGCAGTTCTTC. It encodes CASRTSGTINEQFF.

The chain combines TRBV28 with TRBJ1-5; D might be TRBD1 (5 bases). The ends were cut back, 1 base at V and 2 bases at J, with 9 bases in the middle. Germline assignment: CDR1 MDHEN and CDR2 SYDVKM. The CDR3 is 15 residues long. The CDR3: CASSLFAGGNQPQHF. For the CDR3, the DNA is TGTGCCAGCAGTTTATTCGCGGGGGGCAATCAGCCCCAGCATTTT.

The chain has TRBV7-8 and TRBJ2-1, with a possible D match to TRBD1 (5 bases). Germline V gives CDR1 SGHVS, CDR2 FQNEAQ. This CDR3 region has 12 residues. Trimming removed 1 base from V and 10 bases from J, with 8 bases in between. CDR3 loop: CASSLVRAEQFF. The CDR3 nucleotides are TGTGCCAGCAGCTTAGTCAGGGCCGAGCAGTTCTTC.

The CDR3 loop reads CASSEFGRVADEQFF. The CDR3 nucleotides are TGCGCCAGCAGTGAGTTCGGCAGGGTGGCCGATGAGCAGTTCTTC. V and J are TRBV10-2 and TRBJ2-1; TRBD1 might be the D (5 bases). V was shortened by 1 base and J by 8 bases, with 15 bases between the two germline ends. The CDR3 spans 15 residues. In germline, CDR1 is WSHSY, CDR2 SAAADI.

The chain couples TRBV21-1 to TRBJ2-1; the tabulated D call, TRBD2, remains unverified against the DNA. TRBV21-1 is termed a pseudogene. This CDR3 is built from 15 residues. The DNA of the CDR3 is TGTGCCAGCAGCCAAGTGGGAGCGGGGTACAATGAGCAGTTCTTC. Amino acid sequence: CASSQVGAGYNEQFF.

This chain uses TRBV27 with TRBJ1-1, with D tentatively TRBD1 (6 bases). The CDR3 length is 13 residues. Between the trimmed V and J ends, which lost 5 bases and 5 bases, there was a span of 12 bases. The germline gives CDR1 MNHEY, CDR2 SMNVEV (reference sequence). The CDR3 protein is CASSRYRVTEAFF. For the CDR3, the DNA is TGTGCCAGCAGTCGGTACAGGGTGACTGAAGCTTTCTTT.

This clone showed up just once. This chain connects TRBV28 to TRBJ2-2; maybe TRBD2 (5 bases). Trimming removed 6 bases from V and 2 bases from J, with 7 bases in between. The CDR3 runs to 13 residues. The germline gives CDR1 MDHEN, CDR2 SYDVKM. The CDR3 DNA reads TGTGCCAGCAGGGAGGCCAACACCGGGGAGCTGTTTTTT. As protein: CASREANTGELFF.

The V gene is TRBV30, the J gene TRBJ2-7; TRBD1 aligns across 9 bases. The V gene's germline CDR1 is GTSNPN and CDR2 SVGIG (reference sequence). Trimming took 1 base from V and 2 from J; bases not matched to a gene: 0. The CDR3 extends over 13 amino acids. The CDR3: CAWSGDRAYEQYF. CDR3 bases: TGTGCCTGGAGTGGGGACAGGGCCTACGAGCAGTACTTC.

The chain joins TRBV30 to TRBJ2-1; a possible D gene is TRBD2 (5 bases). Germline V CDR1 and CDR2: GTSNPN, SVGIG (reference sequence). CDR3 length: 14 amino acids. The ends were cut back, 2 bases at V and 6 bases at J, with 14 bases in the middle. This CDR3 is CAWSSTPLANEQFF. CDR3 DNA sequence: TGTGCCTGGAGTTCTACCCCGCTAGCCAATGAGCAGTTCTTC.

There are a few counts of this clone. The chain couples TRBV18 to TRBJ1-5, with D possibly TRBD1 on 6 matching bases. There are 14 residues in the CDR3. Germline V lookup: CDR1 KGHSH, CDR2 LQKENI. Trimming pared 2 bases from V and 3 bases from J, leaving 8 bases between. The CDR3 reads CASSPNRDNQPQHF. The CDR3 nucleotides are TGTGCCAGCTCACCAAACAGGGACAATCAGCCCCAGCATTTT.

This chain joins TRBV30 and TRBJ2-1; D not resolved. Germline CDR1 is GTSNPN and CDR2 is SVGIG (reference sequence). The CDR3 consists of 11 residues. V lost 4 bases and J lost 7, with 8 bases in between. CDR3 bases: TGTGCCTGGACAGGCCCTAATGAGCAGTTCTTC. This gives the protein CAWTGPNEQFF.

This clone was observed a single time. V gene TRBV6-1 combines with J gene TRBJ2-1; 13 nucleotides agree with TRBD2. The germline gives CDR1 MNHNS, CDR2 SASEGT. CDR3 size: 17 residues. V lost 1 base, J lost 4 bases, and 4 bases stayed unmatched. The CDR3 DNA follows: TGTGCCAGCAGTGAAGATACGGGACTAGCGGGGTACAATGAGCAGTTCTTC. This sequence encodes CASSEDTGLAGYNEQFF.

The chain couples TRBV11-3 to TRBJ2-1; unclear D gene. The ends were cut back, 3 bases at V and 0 bases at J, with 15 bases in the middle. The germline V gene encodes CDR1 SGHNT and CDR2 YENEEA. The CDR3 contains 17 residues. This CDR3 is CASSFLSLISSYNEQFF. The CDR3 DNA reads TGTGCCAGCAGCTTCCTATCCCTTATAAGCTCCTACAATGAGCAGTTCTTC.

J is TRBJ2-3 and V is TRBV19, with 9 bases lining up with TRBD2. CDR3 size: 15 residues. The V and J ends lost 3 bases and 4 bases, in that order; junction bases with no gene match: 5. Germline CDR1 reads LNHDA; CDR2 reads SQIVND (reference sequence). CDR3 bases: TGTGCCAGTAGTATTGAGGCGGGAGGGCCAGATACGCAGTATTTT. It translates to CASSIEAGGPDTQYF.

The J gene is TRBJ2-3, the V gene TRBV15; D call uncertain. Between the trimmed V and J ends, which lost 0 bases and 1 base, there was a span of 14 bases. The germline V gene has CDR1 LNHNV and CDR2 YYDKDF (reference sequence). There are 17 residues in the CDR3. The DNA of the CDR3 is TGTGCCACCAGCAGAGATCGCATCAGGTCTGGCACAGATACGCAGTATTTT. It encodes CATSRDRIRSGTDTQYF.

The chain links TRBV18 to TRBJ2-3, with 9 bases fitting TRBD2. J was trimmed by 6 bases and V by 4 bases; bases with no gene match: 14. The germline CDR1 and CDR2 sequences are KGHSH and LQKENI. The CDR3 is 17 residues long. The CDR3: CASSLLRPAGGGDTQYF. CDR3 DNA: TGTGCCAGCTCACTCCTTCGCCCAGCGGGAGGAGGGGATACGCAGTATTTT.

The chain is built from TRBV4-2 and TRBJ2-5; no clear D. V gave up 1 base and J gave up 5 bases, with 11 bases separating them. The germline gives CDR1 LGHNA, CDR2 YNFKEQ. The CDR3 is 14 residues long. The DNA of the CDR3 is TGTGCCAGCAGCCAAGGGTCTAGTTGGGAGACCCAGTACTTC. Its translation is CASSQGSSWETQYF.

V is TRBV4-3 and J is TRBJ2-1, with a weak D call TRBD2 (5 bases). Trimming shortened V by 3 bases and J by 0 bases, and 18 bases separated the two germline ends. The CDR3 is 18 residues long. In germline, CDR1 is LGHNA, CDR2 YSLEER. DNA of the CDR3: TGCGCCAGCAGCCAGATCTTGTCCCGGGGTCGCTCCTACAATGAGCAGTTCTTC. Amino acids: CASSQILSRGRSYNEQFF.

The V gene is TRBV7-9, the J gene TRBJ1-3; weak D call: TRBD1 (6 bases). The CDR3 is made up of 19 amino acids. CDR1 is SEHNR and CDR2 is FQNEAQ in the germline V gene (reference sequence). The V gene lost 5 bases and the J gene lost 0 bases, with 23 bases spanning the gap. The chain's CDR3 is CASSVPKDRDTRSGNTIYF. CDR3 nucleotides: TGTGCCAGCAGCGTCCCCAAGGACCGGGACACGCGCTCTGGAAACACCATATATTTT.

The rearrangement links TRBV7-2 to TRBJ2-1; 7 positions match TRBD2. V trimming: 5 bases; J trimming: 4 bases; junction bases outside the gene matches: 14. The V gene's germline CDR1 is SGHTA and CDR2 FQGNSA. The CDR3 length is 17 residues. In DNA, the CDR3 is TGTGCCAGCAGCCCCTTCCTACGGTCTAGCGGTTACAATGAGCAGTTCTTC. It specifies CASSPFLRSSGYNEQFF. Complete variable domain (other parts from reference TRBV7-2 and TRBJ2-1): GAGVSQSPSNKVTEKGKDVELRCDPISGHTALYWYRQSLGQGLEFLIYFQGNSAPDKSGLPSDRFSAERTGGSVSTLTIQRTQQEDSAVYLCASSPFLRSSGYNEQFFGPGTRLTVL.

The gene calls are TRBV5-4 and TRBJ2-2; tentatively, D is TRBD2 (5 bases). V lost 4 bases, J lost 3 bases, and 16 bases lay in between. Looked up from germline, CDR1 is SGHNT and CDR2 is YYREEE (reference sequence). This CDR3 comprises 16 residues. The CDR3 reads CASSLDGKKHTGELFF. The CDR3 DNA is TGTGCCAGCAGCCTTGACGGGAAGAAACACACCGGGGAGCTGTTTTTT. Full variable domain (remainder filled in from reference TRBV5-4 and TRBJ2-2): ETGVTQSPTHLIKTRGQQVTLRCSSQSGHNTVSWYQQALGQGPQFIFQYYREEENGRGNFPPRFSGLQFPNYSSELNVNALELDDSALYLCASSLDGKKHTGELFFGEGSRLTVL.

This chain uses TRBV11-2 with TRBJ2-7; tentatively, D is TRBD2 (5 bases). V lost 2 bases to trimming and J lost 2 bases, with 16 bases between them. This CDR3 region has 16 residues. CDR1 is SGHAT and CDR2 is FQNNGV in the germline V gene. CDR3 sequence (DNA): TGTGCCAGCAGCTTACTCCCTCTCGGGAACACCTACGAGCAGTACTTC. Protein sequence: CASSLLPLGNTYEQYF.

V usage is TRBV9 and J usage is TRBJ2-1; 8 bases match TRBD2. The germline V gene has CDR1 SGDLS and CDR2 YYNGEE. The CDR3 is made up of 15 amino acids. Trimming at V came to 4 bases and at J to 1 base, leaving 4 bases not matched to a gene. The CDR3, as DNA: TGTGCCAGCAGCCCGGGACTAGTTTCCTACAATGAGCAGTTCTTC. Encoded protein: CASSPGLVSYNEQFF.

The gene calls are TRBV7-3 and TRBJ2-1; 11 positions match TRBD2. Germline CDR1 is SGHTA and CDR2 is FQGTGA. V lost 5 bases, J lost 2 bases, and 2 bases stayed unmatched. The CDR3 contains 15 residues. In DNA form, the CDR3 reads TGTGCCAGCAGCCCGGGACTAGCGGCCTACAATGAGCAGTTCTTC. Its protein is CASSPGLAAYNEQFF.

The chain uses TRBV29-1 and TRBJ2-7; tentatively, D is TRBD2 (5 bases). The length of the CDR3 is 14 residues. Between the trimmed V and J ends, which lost 5 bases and 0 bases, there was a span of 14 bases. CDR1 is SQVTM, CDR2 ANQGSEA, per germline. The CDR3 bases are TGCAGCGTTTTACGGGGTACAGCCTCCTACGAGCAGTACTTC. Translated: CSVLRGTASYEQYF.